This T cell receptor beta chain was sequenced during a study of T cell responses to AZD1222 COVID-19 vaccine. Whole-study findings and limits: The reported proportion of spike-specific TCRs targeting unmutated variant regions was nearly half. Clonal diversity was possibly underestimated; the donors were predominantly white British and more often female. At baseline, just five to seven AZD1222 recipients tested seropositive.

This clone came up once. Its antigen remains unidentified. Method: immunoSEQ multiplex PCR; TCRdb's copy keeps in-frame clones and lacks some. The table lists 79,000 or so clones, 70% to 80% of them singletons. The CDR3 has 14 residues. Germline lookup yields CDR1 SEHNR and CDR2 FQNEAQ (reference sequence). V trimming: 8 bases; J trimming: 3 bases; junction bases outside the gene matches: 7. The source is an adult who received the MenACWY meningococcal vaccine as a control. Sequencing used peripheral blood, obtained 28 days after the second dose of the MenACWY control vaccine. J is TRBJ1-1 and V is TRBV7-9; 9 bases map to TRBD1. The CDR3 spells CASRKGQGDTEAFF. In nucleotides, the CDR3 is TGTGCCAGCCGAAAGGGACAGGGAGACACTGAAGCTTTCTTT.